A single sample gave rise to the 30 T cell receptor beta chains below, sequenced in a study of shared clonotypes between healthy human individuals. Method: immunoSEQ multiplex PCR; TCRdb's copy keeps in-frame clones and lacks some. The data hold some 2,000,000 clones, with 85% to 95% observed a single time. Specimen: naive CD4+ T cells sorted from blood. Subset reported: CD45RA+ positively selected. These receptors all come from a man aged 18 to 30 in good health.

In regard to this clone: A clone one base away is much larger, so this may be a read error. The chain combines TRBV6-1 with TRBJ1-5; D possibly corresponds to TRBD1 (5 bases). CDR3 length: 14 amino acids. V lost 5 bases to trimming and J lost 0 bases, with 8 bases between them. Germline CDR1 and CDR2: MNHNS and SASEGT. The chain's CDR3 is CASSQQDSNQPQHF. The CDR3 nucleotides read TGTGCCAGCAGTCAACAGGATAGCAATCAGCCCCAGCATTTT.

The chain uses TRBV19 and TRBJ1-3, with unresolved D. CDR1 and CDR2 (germline): LNHDA, SQIVND (reference sequence). CDR3 length equals 14 residues. Trimming stripped 7 bases from V and 0 bases from J, with 10 bases between. CDR3 sequence: CASIPTFSGNTIYF. The CDR3 nucleotides are TGTGCCAGTATCCCGACTTTCTCTGGAAACACCATATATTTT.

This clone appeared once. The chain combines TRBV10-3 with TRBJ2-7; D is perhaps TRBD1 (6 bases). This CDR3 comprises 15 residues. Between the trimmed V and J ends, which lost 3 bases and 0 bases, there was a span of 12 bases. Germline V lookup: CDR1 ENHRY, CDR2 SYGVKD. Written as DNA, the CDR3 is TGTGCCATCAGTGACTCGGACAGAACCTCCTACGAGCAGTACTTC. Its protein product is CAISDSDRTSYEQYF.

The CDR3 DNA sequence: TGCGCCAGCAGCCCTCGACAGGGAAACGAGCAGTTCTTC. Its protein is CASSPRQGNEQFF. The chain links TRBV4-1 to TRBJ2-1; 7 bases align to TRBD1. Trimming at V came to 4 bases and at J to 10 bases, leaving 7 bases not matched to a gene. The CDR3 covers 13 residues. Germline CDR1 reads MGHRA; CDR2 reads YSYEKL.

The CDR3 loop is CASRRGTGAGGELFF. CDR3 coding DNA: TGTGCCAGCAGAAGGGGGACAGGGGCTGGCGGGGAGCTGTTTTTT. This rearrangement joins TRBV2 to TRBJ2-2; 10 bases line up with TRBD1. With V trimmed by 6 bases and J by 7 bases, 8 bases remained unmatched. Germline V CDR1 and CDR2: SNHLY, FYNNEI. This CDR3 has 15 amino acids.

This chain links TRBV11-3 with TRBJ2-1; 8 bases line up with TRBD2. This CDR3 has 15 residues. Germline CDR1 reads SGHNT; CDR2 reads YENEEA. After removal of 5 bases from V and 4 bases from J, the junction contained 7 bases not matched to a gene. DNA of the CDR3: TGTGCCAGCAGCACCGGGGGGGCCGGTTACAATGAGCAGTTCTTC. Amino acid sequence: CASSTGGAGYNEQFF.

The V gene is TRBV9, the J gene TRBJ1-2; D ambiguous. V was pared by 0 bases and J by 4 bases, with 10 bases between. This CDR3 has 14 amino acids. Germline-derived CDR1 and CDR2 are SGDLS and YYNGEE. CDR3 sequence reads: CASSVERVGYGYTF. In DNA form, the CDR3 reads TGTGCCAGCAGCGTAGAACGAGTGGGCTATGGCTACACCTTC.

The chain joins TRBV28 to TRBJ2-7; perhaps TRBD1 as D (6 bases). V lost 3 bases and J 2 bases, leaving 17 bases between the germline ends. CDR1 is MDHEN, CDR2 SYDVKM, per germline. The CDR3 runs to 16 residues. CDR3 sequence reads: CASSFKKWGPAYEQYF. The CDR3 DNA follows: TGTGCCAGCAGTTTCAAAAAGTGGGGGCCCGCCTACGAGCAGTACTTC.

V is TRBV20-1 and J is TRBJ2-7; a weak D match, TRBD2 (5 bases). Trimming left V 5 bases short and J 7 bases short, with 12 bases between. This CDR3 is 11 amino acids long. CDR1 and CDR2 (germline): DFQATT, SNEGSKA (reference sequence). CDR3 in amino acids: CSAPQWEEQYF. The CDR3 DNA reads as TGCAGTGCTCCGCAATGGGAGGAGCAGTACTTC.

This clone showed up just a few times. V and J are TRBV5-1 and TRBJ1-6; TRBD1 is a possible D gene (5 bases). Germline V lookup: CDR1 SGHRS, CDR2 YFSETQ. This CDR3 spans 14 amino acids. Trimming took 1 base from V and 6 from J, leaving 8 bases between them. The CDR3 DNA follows: TGCGCCAGCAGCTTGTGGGGGAGTAATTCACCCCTCCACTTT. It is translated as CASSLWGSNSPLHF.

This clone was found once. The chain carries TRBV2 and TRBJ2-3; D is ambiguous. The CDR3 is 15 amino acids. V was clipped by 9 bases and J by 0 bases, with 16 bases between them. Germline V lookup: CDR1 SNHLY, CDR2 FYNNEI. The CDR3 nucleotides read TGTGCCAGTTCTGCCGGAACTCAGAGCACAGATACGCAGTATTTT. It codes for CASSAGTQSTDTQYF.

J is TRBJ1-6 and V is TRBV5-4; weak D call: TRBD1 (6 bases). The germline V gene has CDR1 SGHNT and CDR2 YYREEE (reference sequence). The CDR3 extends over 14 amino acids. The V gene lost 0 bases and the J gene lost 10 bases, with 11 bases spanning the gap. This chain's CDR3 is CASSLERGDSPLHF. DNA of the CDR3: TGTGCCAGCAGCTTGGAGAGGGGGGACTCACCCCTCCACTTT.

J is TRBJ1-2 and V is TRBV12-1. TRBV12-1 is listed as a pseudogene. The CDR3 extends over 13 amino acids. In DNA form, the CDR3 reads TGTGCCAGCAGCTTCGCCCCGTTCGAGGGCTACACCTTC. It yields the protein CASSFAPFEGYTF.

The chain recombines TRBV30 with TRBJ2-1, with D perhaps matching TRBD2 (5 bases). V lost 2 bases and J 0 bases, leaving 14 bases between the germline ends. Germline V gene sequence: CDR1 GTSNPN, CDR2 SVGIG (reference sequence). The CDR3 is 16 residues long. The CDR3 sequence is CAWSRMGGLSYNEQFF. The CDR3 DNA reads as TGTGCCTGGAGTCGGATGGGCGGACTCTCCTACAATGAGCAGTTCTTC.

V and J are TRBV27 and TRBJ2-7; 9 positions agree with TRBD2. V shed 5 bases and J 0 bases; nucleotides not matched to a gene: 5. This CDR3 is 15 amino acids long. The germline CDR1 and CDR2 sequences are MNHEY and SMNVEV (reference sequence). The CDR3 loop reads CASSTLAGPSYEQYF. CDR3 coding DNA: TGTGCCAGCAGTACCCTAGCGGGACCCTCCTACGAGCAGTACTTC.

The rearrangement joins TRBV19 to TRBJ1-5; no reliable D call. From germline, CDR1 is LNHDA and CDR2 SQIVND (reference sequence). The V end was cut by 5 bases, the J end by 4 bases, with 12 bases between. CDR3 length: 14 residues. The CDR3 sequence: CASSPWGENQPQHF. As DNA, the CDR3 is TGTGCCAGTAGTCCATGGGGTGAGAATCAGCCCCAGCATTTT.

V usage is TRBV6-5 and J usage is TRBJ1-6, with a tentative D call TRBD1 (5 bases). CDR1 MNHEY and CDR2 SVGAGI come from the germline V gene. CDR3 length: 12 amino acids. V lost 7 bases and J 7 bases, leaving 8 bases between the germline ends. The CDR3 nucleotides are TGTGCCAGCACAGGGCCCAATTCACCCCTCCACTTT. Translated: CASTGPNSPLHF.

In nucleotides, the CDR3 is TGCGCCAGCAGCTTGGGGACTAGCAGTGCTAGCACAGATACGCAGTATTTT. Its protein is CASSLGTSSASTDTQYF. This chain links TRBV5-1 with TRBJ2-3; 8 bases match TRBD2. There are 17 residues in the CDR3. The germline V gene has CDR1 SGHRS and CDR2 YFSETQ. The V segment lost 0 bases and the J segment 0 bases; nucleotides outside the gene matches: 6.

The V gene is TRBV15, the J gene TRBJ2-2; 8 bases agree with TRBD1. The J segment lost 1 base and the V segment lost 4 bases, leaving 2 bases of the junction unmatched. Germline V gene sequence: CDR1 LNHNV, CDR2 YYDKDF (reference sequence). This CDR3 contains 15 residues. CDR3 sequence (DNA): TGTGCCACCAGCATGGACAGGGTGAACACCGGGGAGCTGTTTTTT. Translated, it gives CATSMDRVNTGELFF.

The rearrangement links TRBV5-1 to TRBJ2-3; 10 nucleotides match TRBD2. This CDR3 spans 16 amino acids. The germline V gene has CDR1 SGHRS and CDR2 YFSETQ. Unmatched junction bases numbered 5, after V lost 3 bases and J lost 1 base. The CDR3 sequence is CASSSATSGRTDTQYF. Here the CDR3 DNA reads TGCGCCAGCAGCTCCGCGACTAGCGGGCGCACAGATACGCAGTATTTT.

The CDR3 DNA reads TGTGCCAGCAGCTTAGGGATTAGTACAGGGCGGACCTCCTACGAGCAGTACTTC. Encoded protein: CASSLGISTGRTSYEQYF. This sequence joins TRBV7-6 and TRBJ2-7; the D gene is possibly TRBD1 (6 bases). Germline assignment: CDR1 SGHVS and CDR2 FNYEAQ. This CDR3 is built from 18 residues. Trimming pared 1 base from V and 0 bases from J, leaving 19 bases between. The whole variable domain, filled in from reference TRBV7-6 and TRBJ2-7, reads GAGVSQSPRYKVTKRGQDVALRCDPISGHVSLYWYRQALGQGPEFLTYFNYEAQQDKSGLPNDRFSAERPEGSISTLTIQRTEQRDSAMYRCASSLGISTGRTSYEQYFGPGTRLTVT.

In this sample, this clone turned up many times. V usage is TRBV28 and J usage is TRBJ2-7, with TRBD2 as a possible D gene (7 bases). Trimming shortened V by 8 bases and J by 4 bases, and 21 bases separated the two germline ends. The CDR3 totals 15 residues. CDR1 MDHEN and CDR2 SYDVKM come from the germline V gene. Here the CDR3 reads CASPDMVGGLYEQYF. DNA for the CDR3: TGTGCCAGCCCCGACATGGTCGGGGGGCTATACGAGCAGTACTTC. The full variable domain, rest sourced from reference TRBV28 and TRBJ2-7, is DVKVTQSSRYLVKRTGEKVFLECVQDMDHENMFWYRQDPGLGLRLIYFSYDVKMKEKGDIPEGYSVSREKKERFSLILESASTNQTSMYLCASPDMVGGLYEQYFGPGTRLTVT.

This sequence joins TRBV29-1 and TRBJ2-5, with 11 bases fitting TRBD2. There are 12 residues in the CDR3. Germline CDR1 and CDR2: SQVTM and ANQGSEA. CDR3 residues: CSIAGGPKTQYF. CDR3 nucleotides: TGCAGTATAGCGGGAGGGCCGAAGACCCAGTACTTC.

V usage is TRBV10-3 and J usage is TRBJ1-1, with no clear D. Trimming took 2 bases from V and 1 from J, leaving 14 bases between them. This CDR3 is 16 amino acids long. Germline CDR1 is ENHRY and CDR2 is SYGVKD. The CDR3, as DNA: TGTGCCATCAGTGAGACCCGCCAACCCGGGAACACTGAAGCTTTCTTT. It yields the protein CAISETRQPGNTEAFF.

This clone was picked up one time. The chain links TRBV5-1 to TRBJ2-7; D possibly uses TRBD1 or TRBD2 (5 bases each). Germline CDR1 is SGHRS and CDR2 is YFSETQ. The ends were cut back, 9 bases at V and 0 bases at J, with 19 bases in the middle. The CDR3 has 15 residues. CDR3 loop: CATKPGDGRSYEQYF. CDR3 nucleotide sequence: TGCGCCACCAAACCCGGGGACGGACGCTCCTACGAGCAGTACTTC.

The V call is TRBV6-5, the J call TRBJ2-7; 9 bases match TRBD1. CDR1 is MNHEY, CDR2 SVGAGI, per germline. V lost 6 bases and J lost 5; bases outside the gene matches: 8. The CDR3 is 14 amino acids. The CDR3 nucleotides read TGTGCCAGCAGAACCGGGACAGGGATCGACGAGCAGTACTTC. This sequence encodes CASRTGTGIDEQYF.

The chain employs TRBV30 and TRBJ1-2, with TRBD1 as a possible D gene (5 bases). Germline CDR1 GTSNPN, CDR2 SVGIG (reference sequence). The V gene lost 0 bases and the J gene lost 5 bases, with 16 bases spanning the gap. This CDR3 is built from 15 residues. Here the CDR3 reads CAWSVGAVDRYGYTF. The CDR3 DNA sequence: TGTGCCTGGAGTGTTGGGGCCGTAGATAGGTATGGCTACACCTTC.

This rearrangement joins TRBV2 to TRBJ1-4; D might be TRBD1 (6 bases). CDR1 is SNHLY, CDR2 FYNNEI, per germline. This CDR3 spans 14 amino acids. V dropped 4 bases and J dropped 0 bases, with 6 bases sitting between them. The CDR3 DNA reads as TGTGCCAGCAGTGGGACAGCAACTAATGAAAAACTGTTTTTT. As protein: CASSGTATNEKLFF.

This rearrangement joins TRBV10-3 to TRBJ1-5; 8 bases align to TRBD1. This CDR3 has 15 residues. Trimming cost V 8 bases and J 0 bases; bases outside gene matches: 6. Germline CDR1 and CDR2: ENHRY and SYGVKD. CDR3 nucleotides: TGTGCCATCTCTCCGACAGGGGATAGCAATCAGCCCCAGCATTTT. This encodes CAISPTGDSNQPQHF.

The chain has TRBV15 and TRBJ2-1; D remains ambiguous. Germline CDR1 reads LNHNV; CDR2 reads YYDKDF (reference sequence). CDR3 size: 12 residues. The germline V and J ends were trimmed by 4 bases and 7 bases, with 8 bases remaining between them. In DNA form, the CDR3 reads TGTGCCACCAGCACTTTACCGAATGAGCAGTTCTTC. Translation gives CATSTLPNEQFF.